Below, one T cell receptor beta chain is given with its context. Which antigen it targets is not known. The data were taken from a study of alternative splicing in chronic myeloid leukemia remission (dated by TCRdb to about 2020). About the investigation overall: Remission specimens from the trials were collected at major or complete molecular response, at 12 or 24 months of TKI therapy. RNA sequencing was used to profile peripheral blood obtained from chronic-phase CML patients at diagnosis and at remission, and the resulting profiles were compared with those of healthy donors. Nine or ten diagnostic specimens, together with matched remission specimens, were obtained from the RESIST (imatinib), ENESTxtnd (nilotinib) and PINNACLE (nilotinib plus pegylated interferon) trials. Median ages were 54 years at diagnosis, roughly 58 at remission and around 35 for healthy controls. Total leukocytes from peripheral blood collected in EDTA were used as the trial diagnostic specimens. The French Persistem study supplied nine CML samples, of which seven were diagnostic and two were matched remission samples. In terms of female/male counts, the diagnosis samples were 11/5, the remission samples were 8/3 and the controls were 2/4. For diagnosis, remission and control samples alike, total RNA was extracted from peripheral blood mononuclear cells using Trizol. Study-wide conclusions, independent of this receptor: Blood cell composition at remission was reconfigured to resemble lymphoid cell-enriched normal controls. Blood cell composition differed strongly by timepoint, shifting from myeloid progenitor enrichment at diagnosis to mature lymphoid enrichment at remission.

Library preparation was by bulk RNA-seq. The TruSeq Stranded RNA sample prep kit was used to generate libraries of poly-A-enriched mRNA from an input of 1 ug total RNA. Every sample was sequenced in triplicate, with paired-end sequencing run on a HiSeq 2500. Each mate in the RNA-seq data had a read length of 125 nucleotides. The authors' analysis ran thus. Reads were trimmed and aligned to hg38 using STAR v2.7, and quality control was performed with FASTQC, RSeQC and multiqc. Salmon 0.14.1 was used to quantify gene expression levels as transcripts per million (TPM). Principal component analysis suggested that transcriptomic profiles were not driven by trial, library batch, sequencing batch, treatment regimen or sex. TCRdb reprocessed the public reads and reports one entry per CDR3 protein sequence, without DNA. The V and J calls and clone size are TCRdb's, not the authors'. This sample lists more than 100 distinct CDR3 sequences; 95% to 97% were detected once. Roughly 21% of the sample is taken by the ten largest.

From cysteine to phenylalanine, the CDR3 is 17 amino acids long. No DNA sequence was recorded. CDR1 and CDR2 are read off the germline V gene (reference sequence) as SGHNT and YYREEE. According to the study, the label for this sample's time point signals: major or complete molecular response after front-line TKI therapy. Around 16 CML patients were included in the patient cohort, and matched post-remission samples were retrieved for a subset of these patients. The chain couples TRBV5-4 to TRBJ1-2. This sequence was found in an adult with chronic myeloid leukemia. The sequencing used PBMCs or total blood leukocytes (not recorded which), collected during remission. The CDR3 reads as follows: CASSLEKGSRTAGGYTF. The full variable domain, completed from the reference TRBV5-4 and TRBJ1-2 proteins outside the CDR3, reads ETGVTQSPTHLIKTRGQQVTLRCSSQSGHNTVSWYQQALGQGPQFIFQYYREEENGRGNFPPRFSGLQFPNYSSELNVNALELDDSALYLCASSLEKGSRTAGGYTFGSGTRLTVV.